The present T cell receptor (beta chain) was sequenced within a study of CD8+CD57+ T cells in acquired aplastic anemia. Only patients with CD8+CD57+ cell expansion on flow cytometry were chosen for sequencing. The TCR beta profiling, which covered VDJ combination and CDR3 sequence, was carried out using genomic DNA as the template. One entry per CDR3 protein, called by TCRdb with MiXCR from the reads. The sample includes some 200,000 distinct CDR3 sequences, roughly two thirds of them seen just once. Germline V lookup: CDR1 SGHTA, CDR2 FQGNSA. This CDR3 region has 16 residues. V lost 5 bases, J lost 0 bases, and 7 bases stayed unmatched.

This rearrangement joins TRBV7-2 to TRBJ2-1; 7 positions agree with TRBD1. The specimen sequenced was sorted CD4+, CD8+, or CD8+CD57+ T cells (not recorded which) from PBMCs. The receptor was derived from a human donor with aplastic anemia. CDR3 loop: CASSLSGTASYNEQFF. The CDR3 bases are TGTGCCAGCAGCCTGAGTGGGACAGCCTCCTACAATGAGCAGTTCTTC. Supplemented by reference TRBV7-2 and TRBJ2-1, the full variable domain reads GAGVSQSPSNKVTEKGKDVELRCDPISGHTALYWYRQSLGQGLEFLIYFQGNSAPDKSGLPSDRFSAERTGGSVSTLTIQRTQQEDSAVYLCASSLSGTASYNEQFFGPGTRLTVL.